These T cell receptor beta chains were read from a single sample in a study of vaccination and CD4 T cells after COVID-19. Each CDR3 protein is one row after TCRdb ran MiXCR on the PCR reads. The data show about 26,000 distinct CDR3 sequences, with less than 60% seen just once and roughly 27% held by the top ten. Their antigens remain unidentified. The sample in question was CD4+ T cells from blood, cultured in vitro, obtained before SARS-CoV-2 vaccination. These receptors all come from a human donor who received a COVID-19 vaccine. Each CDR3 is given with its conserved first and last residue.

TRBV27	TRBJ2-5	CASSLRGETQYF
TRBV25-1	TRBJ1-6	CASSENYRDAGSPLHF
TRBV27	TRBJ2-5	CASSLSLVAGGRLSETQYF
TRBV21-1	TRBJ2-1	CASSSGTSDMLTYNEQFF
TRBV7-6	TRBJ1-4	CASSNPGEKLFF
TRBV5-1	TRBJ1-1	CASSAGQAGTEAFF
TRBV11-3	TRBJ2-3	CASSLSLKGGRGTDTQYF
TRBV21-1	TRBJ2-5	CASSKGERGGRKTQYF
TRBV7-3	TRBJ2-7	CASSLTAGAYEQYF
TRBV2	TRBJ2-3	CASMSRGGTDTQYF
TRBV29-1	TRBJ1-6	CSVGEGGSPLHF
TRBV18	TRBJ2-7	CASSPPGRLRGGEQYF
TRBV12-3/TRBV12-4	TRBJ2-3	CASSPTTGGTDTQYF
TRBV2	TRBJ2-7	CASSWGQGNYEQYF
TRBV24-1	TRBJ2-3	CATSESSGTGADTQYF
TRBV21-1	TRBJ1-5	CASRAPNQPQHF
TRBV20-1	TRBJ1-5	CSARVPNSNQPQHF
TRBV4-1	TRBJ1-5	CASSQVPQKKQGPLGNQPQHF
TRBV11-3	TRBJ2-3	CASSLASPRIFSTDTQYF
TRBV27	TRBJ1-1	CASSMNRENTEAFF
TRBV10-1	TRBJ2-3	CASSDSGTGADTQYF
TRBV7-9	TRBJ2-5	CASSTRGNSHQTQYF
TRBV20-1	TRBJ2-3	CSARDLLRRGVTDTQYF
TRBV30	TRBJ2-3	CAWARDRGYTDTQYF
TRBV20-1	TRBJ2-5	CSVASGNQETQYF
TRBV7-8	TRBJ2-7	CASSLESEQYF
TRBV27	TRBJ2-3	CASSLRGASTDTQYF
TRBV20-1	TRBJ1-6	CSARDSGAGGNSPLHF
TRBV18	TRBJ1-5	CASSPGVEQPQHF
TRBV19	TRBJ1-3	CASVPPLGRSGNTIYF
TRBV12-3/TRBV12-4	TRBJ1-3	CASSRWAGTGNTIYF
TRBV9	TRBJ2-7	CASSVGSPLAGKGEQYF
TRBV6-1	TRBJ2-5	CASSRETTGLAGKTQYF
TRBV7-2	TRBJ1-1	CASSFLGGDTEAFF
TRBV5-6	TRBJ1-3	CASSRQGFSGNTIYF
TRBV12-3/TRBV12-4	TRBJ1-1	CASSHSRGNTEAFF
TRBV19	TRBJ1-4	CASRDLGASNEKLFF
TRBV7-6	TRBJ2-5	CASSPTRETQYF
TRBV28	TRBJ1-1	CASSSSRGKEAFF
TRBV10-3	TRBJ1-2	CAISTGTGSAVETF